Listed below are T cell receptor beta chains from one sample, sequenced in a study of blood T cell repertoires in COVID-19. Measured with immunoSEQ multiplex PCR; TCRdb has only the in-frame clones, and not every one. The table has about 46,000 clones, about 86% seen once. The material sequenced was peripheral blood. Source of these receptors: an elderly man with active COVID-19. Each CDR3 is given with its conserved first and last residue. A D gene is named only where the DNA matches it firmly. Size values are once, few and many counts, or a class for expanded clones, and some rows have none.

v_call	j_call	d_call	clone_size	cdr3_aa	cdr3_nt
TRBV18	TRBJ1-2	NA	few	CASSRPQGGYTF	TGTGCCAGCTCACGGCCTCAGGGTGGCTACACCTTC
TRBV3-1/TRBV3-2	TRBJ2-7	NA	NA	CASSQDGGAGADEQYF	TGTGCCAGCAGCCAAGATGGGGGGGCGGGAGCGGATGAGCAGTACTTC
TRBV6-1	TRBJ2-1	NA	NA	CASSETGNEQFF	TGTGCCAGCAGTGAAACGGGCAATGAGCAGTTCTTC
TRBV27	TRBJ1-5	NA	NA	CASSLSGSTVSNQPQHF	TGTGCCAGCAGTTTATCGGGCAGCACAGTTAGCAATCAGCCCCAGCATTTT
TRBV5-6	TRBJ2-5	NA	few	CASSLARETQYF	TGTGCCAGCAGCTTGGCCCGAGAGACCCAGTACTTC
TRBV6-2/TRBV6-3	TRBJ2-1	TRBD1	NA	CASSYPGQGAPGGSNEQFF	TGTGCCAGCAGTTACCCGGGACAGGGGGCGCCCGGCGGCAGCAATGAGCAGTTCTTC
TRBV27	TRBJ1-2	NA	NA	CASSFSLGRGLFGYTF	TGTGCCAGCAGTTTTTCGTTGGGCAGGGGTTTATTCGGCTACACCTTC
TRBV7-6	TRBJ2-7	TRBD1	NA	CASSPIGGQGTYEQYF	TGTGCCAGCAGCCCGATCGGAGGACAGGGGACCTACGAGCAGTACTTC
TRBV27	TRBJ2-7	TRBD2	NA	CASSFTSGTEQYF	TGTGCCAGCAGTTTTACTAGCGGGACCGAGCAGTACTTC
TRBV5-4	TRBJ2-1	TRBD2	NA	CASSAGGVNNEQFF	TGTGCCAGCAGCGCGGGAGGAGTTAACAATGAGCAGTTCTTC
TRBV5-1	TRBJ1-2	NA	few	CASSLGGPYGYTF	TGCGCCAGCAGCTTGGGAGGGCCCTATGGCTACACCTTC
TRBV14	TRBJ1-1	NA	NA	CASSQGAGVDTEAFF	TGTGCCAGCAGCCAAGGGGCGGGGGTCGACACTGAAGCTTTCTTT
TRBV7-9	TRBJ2-1	TRBD1	once	CASSSPDRGRNEQFF	TGTGCCAGCAGCTCCCCGGACAGGGGGCGGAATGAGCAGTTCTTC
TRBV15	TRBJ2-7	NA	NA	CATSETRGTYEQYF	TGTGCCACCAGCGAGACGCGGGGTACCTACGAGCAGTACTTC
TRBV10-3	TRBJ2-1	NA	NA	CAISEGSGIQVNEQFF	TGTGCCATCAGTGAGGGATCCGGGATTCAAGTGAATGAGCAGTTCTTC
TRBV19	TRBJ1-4	NA	once	CASSIFRGIVGEKLFF	TGTGCCAGTAGTATATTCCGGGGTATCGTCGGTGAAAAACTGTTTTTT
TRBV3-1/TRBV3-2	TRBJ2-1	NA	once	CASSPRSPSRGEQFF	TGTGCCAGCAGCCCCCGTTCCCCCAGCCGCGGGGAGCAGTTCTTC
TRBV24-1	TRBJ2-7	NA	NA	CATSDTSYEQYF	TGTGCCACCAGTGATACGAGCTACGAGCAGTACTTC
TRBV9	TRBJ1-2	NA	NA	CASSVDSSQSHTF	TGTGCCAGCAGCGTAGACAGCAGCCAATCTCACACCTTC
TRBV5-1	TRBJ1-2	NA	NA	CASSRGGRENYGYTF	TGCGCCAGCAGCCGGGGTGGGCGAGAGAACTATGGCTACACCTTC
TRBV7-9	TRBJ2-2	TRBD2	NA	CASRGDNTGELFF	TGTGCCTCGCGGGGGGATAACACCGGGGAGCTGTTTTTT
TRBV30	TRBJ2-5	NA	once	CAWSGGGGKETQYF	TGTGCCTGGAGTGGAGGCGGAGGGAAGGAGACCCAGTACTTC
TRBV6-5	TRBJ2-1	NA	NA	CAAGRDSESEQFF	TGTGCCGCGGGCAGGGACTCGGAATCCGAGCAGTTCTTC
TRBV7-9	TRBJ1-2	TRBD1	NA	CASSTGDGYGYTF	TGTGCCAGCAGCACAGGGGACGGATATGGCTACACCTTC
TRBV5-6	TRBJ2-7	NA	NA	CASSSVGGTGYYEQYF	TGTGCCAGCAGCTCCGTGGGGGGGACAGGCTACTACGAGCAGTACTTC
TRBV2	TRBJ1-3	NA	NA	CASSQNPTFSGNTIYF	TGTGCCAGCAGCCAGAACCCGACATTCTCTGGAAACACCATATATTTT
TRBV5-1	TRBJ2-2	NA	few	CASSANGVGELFF	TGCGCCAGCAGCGCCAACGGGGTGGGGGAGCTGTTTTTT
TRBV28	TRBJ2-1	NA	NA	CASSPLGATSSYNEQFF	TGTGCCAGCAGTCCCCTGGGGGCGACAAGCTCCTACAATGAGCAGTTCTTC
TRBV19	TRBJ2-1	TRBD2	NA	CASSIDPPLLAGGNNEQFF	TGTGCCAGTAGTATAGATCCGCCCCTACTAGCGGGAGGGAACAATGAGCAGTTCTTC
TRBV7-2	TRBJ2-2	NA	NA	CASRRGRGGIYTGELFF	TGTGCCAGCAGAAGGGGCAGGGGTGGGATTTACACCGGGGAGCTGTTTTTT
TRBV5-4	TRBJ2-5	NA	NA	CASSRAPGAPQETQYF	TGTGCCAGCAGCCGGGCCCCAGGGGCGCCCCAAGAGACCCAGTACTTC
TRBV19	TRBJ2-7	NA	NA	CASSMDLRGQLINEQYF	TGTGCCAGTAGTATGGATCTTCGGGGACAACTTATTAACGAGCAGTACTTC
TRBV18	TRBJ1-5	NA	NA	CASSSGEFQPQHF	TGTGCCAGCTCATCAGGGGAGTTTCAGCCCCAGCATTTT
TRBV24-1	TRBJ2-1	TRBD1	NA	CATRTGARDEQFF	TGTGCCACTCGGACAGGGGCGCGGGATGAGCAGTTCTTC
TRBV5-1	TRBJ1-6	TRBD1	once	CASSLTGGELYNSPLHF	TGCGCCAGCAGCTTGACAGGGGGCGAATTGTATAATTCACCCCTCCACTTT
TRBV7-9	TRBJ1-1	TRBD1	NA	CASSLEGAGVAAFF	TGTGCCAGCAGCTTAGAGGGGGCCGGGGTCGCGGCTTTCTTT
TRBV9	TRBJ2-2	NA	NA	CASSVAQGSATGELFF	TGTGCCAGCAGCGTAGCGCAGGGGTCGGCCACCGGGGAGCTGTTTTTT
TRBV10-3	TRBJ2-3	TRBD2	once	CAISEEGLTITDTQYF	TGTGCCATCAGTGAAGAGGGACTAACAATAACAGATACGCAGTATTTT
TRBV28	TRBJ1-1	TRBD1	NA	CASSLIGGLNTEAFF	TGTGCCAGCAGCTTGATAGGGGGCCTGAACACTGAAGCTTTCTTT
TRBV18	TRBJ2-2	TRBD1	NA	CASSPPTGVFVGELFF	TGTGCCAGCTCACCACCTACAGGGGTTTTCGTCGGGGAGCTGTTTTTT
TRBV2	TRBJ2-2	NA	NA	CASSGTSNTGELFF	TGTGCCAGCTCAGGGACTTCGAACACCGGGGAGCTGTTTTTT
TRBV20-1	TRBJ2-2	NA	few	CGTQGPGELFF	TGCGGCACCCAGGGTCCCGGGGAGCTGTTTTTT
TRBV4-3	TRBJ1-4	TRBD1	NA	CASSQKGQGSEKLFF	TGCGCCAGCAGCCAAAAGGGACAGGGGAGTGAAAAACTGTTTTTT
TRBV7-9	TRBJ1-6	NA	NA	CASSDSFYNSPLHF	TGTGCCAGCAGCGACAGTTTCTATAATTCACCCCTCCACTTT
TRBV28	TRBJ1-2	TRBD1	NA	CASSFRGRGYTF	TGTGCCAGCAGTTTCAGGGGGCGAGGCTACACCTTC
TRBV7-2	TRBJ2-7	TRBD2	NA	CASSLGLAGGYEQYF	TGTGCCAGCAGCTTAGGACTAGCGGGGGGCTACGAGCAGTACTTC